These 20 T cell receptor beta chains came from one sample sequenced in a study of T cells in Graves' hyperthyroidism and ophthalmopathy. There were TCR beta CDR3 regions amplified from RNA transcripts. TCR CDR3 regions were first amplified by RT-PCR with HTBI primers. MiXCR, run by TCRdb on the multiplex PCR reads, gives a single entry per CDR3 protein. The table shows roughly 560,000 distinct CDR3 sequences, with about 15% occurring only once. Sequenced input: blood. Receptors were obtained from a woman between 40 and 50 years old with Graves' ophthalmopathy.

This clonotype was counted only a few times. The junction does not match germline at one end; this may be a read error. The chain carries TRBV6-5 and TRBJ1-1; D remains ambiguous. CDR1 and CDR2 (germline): MNHEY, SVGAGI. This CDR3 region has 15 residues. The CDR3 sequence is CASRYYPERNTEAFF. The DNA of the CDR3 is TGTGCCAGCAGATACTACCCAGAGAGAAACACTGAAGCTTTCTTT.

As DNA, the CDR3 is TGTGCCAGCACCCCCCAGGAGGACTCTAATCAGCCCCAGCATTTT. This sequence encodes CASTPQEDSNQPQHF. The chain is built from TRBV6-2 or TRBV6-3 and TRBJ1-5; D uncertain. This CDR3 contains 15 residues. Germline CDR1 MNHEY, CDR2 SVGEGT. V lost 7 bases and J lost 4, with 17 bases in between.

In its sample, this clonotype was seen many times. V gene TRBV20-1 combines with J gene TRBJ2-7; D may be TRBD2 (5 bases). Trimming pared 5 bases from V and 3 bases from J, leaving 14 bases between. CDR1 and CDR2 (germline): DFQATT, SNEGSKA (reference sequence). The CDR3 is made up of 13 amino acids. The DNA of the CDR3 is TGCAGTGCTCGCCCCGGACTCAACTACGAGCAGTACTTC. Translating gives CSARPGLNYEQYF.

There are many counts of this clonotype. The chain uses TRBV7-2 and TRBJ1-1; D remains unclear. CDR1 SGHTA and CDR2 FQGNSA come from the germline V gene. CDR3 length: 14 residues. Trimming took 5 bases from V and 1 from J, leaving 11 bases between them. The CDR3 region is CASSPLGWNTEAFF. In DNA form, the CDR3 reads TGTGCCAGCAGCCCTCTCGGGTGGAACACTGAAGCTTTCTTT. Complete variable domain (other parts from reference TRBV7-2 and TRBJ1-1): GAGVSQSPSNKVTEKGKDVELRCDPISGHTALYWYRQSLGQGLEFLIYFQGNSAPDKSGLPSDRFSAERTGGSVSTLTIQRTQQEDSAVYLCASSPLGWNTEAFFGQGTRLTVV.

The chain employs TRBV9 and TRBJ1-2; maybe TRBD1 (5 bases). The CDR3 contains 13 residues. V was clipped by 2 bases and J by 8 bases, with 13 bases between them. CDR1 and CDR2 (germline): SGDLS, YYNGEE. CDR3 DNA: TGTGCCAGCAGCGTTGGGACGGTTTGGGGCTACACCTTC. It yields the protein CASSVGTVWGYTF.

There are many counts of this clonotype. This chain uses TRBV10-2 with TRBJ1-1; 8 bases are shared with TRBD1. This CDR3 has 14 residues. Losses at the gene ends were 6 bases for V and 3 bases for J; bases not matched to a gene: 6. Germline lookup yields CDR1 WSHSY and CDR2 SAAADI. CDR3 bases: TGCGCCAGCAGGGACAGGGCTCGGTACACTGAAGCTTTCTTT. Its translation: CASRDRARYTEAFF.

This clonotype was seen at least ten times. The chain has TRBV6-2 or TRBV6-3 and TRBJ2-2, with 13 bases matching TRBD2. The CDR3 has 16 residues. Germline V gene data show CDR1 as MNHEY and CDR2 as SVGEGT. Germline trimming cut 6 bases from V and 6 bases from J; bases unmatched to any gene: 7. The DNA of the CDR3 is TGTGCCAGCAGATCCCTCGGACTAGCGGGAGCCGGGGAGCTGTTTTTT. Protein: CASRSLGLAGAGELFF.

In this sample, this clonotype turned up many times. The chain is built from TRBV28 and TRBJ2-7, with D possibly being TRBD1 (5 bases). Deletions cut 8 bases from V and 0 bases from J, with 11 bases between. CDR1 and CDR2 from the germline V gene are MDHEN and SYDVKM. The CDR3 contains 13 residues. CDR3 sequence (DNA): TGTGCCAGCGTGGGGCCGAGCTCCTACGAGCAGTACTTC. It specifies CASVGPSSYEQYF.

This clonotype came up many times. The chain couples TRBV7-3 to TRBJ1-1; 10 bases fit TRBD1. The J segment lost 5 bases and the V segment lost 6 bases, leaving 15 bases of the junction unmatched. The CDR3 totals 17 residues. Germline loops: CDR1 SGHTA, CDR2 FQGTGA. The CDR3 reads CASSARGTGVGRTEAFF. Written as DNA, the CDR3 is TGTGCCAGCAGTGCCCGCGGGACAGGGGTGGGTAGGACTGAAGCTTTCTTT.

This clonotype turned up a few times. The chain has TRBV5-4 and TRBJ2-2; TRBD1 matches 9 bases. From germline, CDR1 is SGHNT and CDR2 YYREEE (reference sequence). Trimming took 4 bases from V and 7 from J; bases not matched to a gene: 8. The CDR3 has 15 residues. In DNA form, the CDR3 reads TGTGCCAGCAGCGGGGGACAGGGAAGAGTCGGGGAGCTGTTTTTT. Protein sequence: CASSGGQGRVGELFF.

This clonotype was detected only a few times. The chain recombines TRBV19 with TRBJ1-5, with D possibly matching TRBD1 (6 bases). The CDR3 covers 16 residues. Germline loops: CDR1 LNHDA, CDR2 SQIVND (reference sequence). The germline V and J ends were trimmed by 5 bases and 2 bases, with 16 bases remaining between them. Here the CDR3 reads CASSRGGARGNQPQHF. The CDR3 DNA reads TGTGCCAGTAGTCGGGGGGGGGCTAGAGGCAATCAGCCCCAGCATTTT.

Ten or more counts support this clonotype. V and J are TRBV28 and TRBJ1-2; TRBD1 matches at 9 bases. Trimming at V came to 5 bases and at J to 2 bases, leaving 12 bases not matched to a gene. Germline CDR1 MDHEN, CDR2 SYDVKM. CDR3 length equals 17 residues. DNA of the CDR3: TGTGCCAGCAGTACGAGCAACAGGGGGCAGGTGAACTATGGCTACACCTTC. This sequence encodes CASSTSNRGQVNYGYTF.

The chain employs TRBV5-1 and TRBJ1-1; D call uncertain. This CDR3 region has 14 residues. Germline CDR1 and CDR2: SGHRS and YFSETQ. V lost 0 bases to trimming and J lost 4 bases, with 10 bases between them. CDR3: CASSLGGVGTEAFF. CDR3 nucleotide sequence: TGCGCCAGCAGCTTGGGCGGGGTCGGCACTGAAGCTTTCTTT.

This clonotype has ten or more counts. This rearrangement joins TRBV10-3 to TRBJ2-7; tentatively, D is TRBD1 or TRBD2 (5 bases each). V gave up 3 bases and J gave up 2 bases, with 17 bases separating them. The V gene's germline CDR1 is ENHRY and CDR2 SYGVKD. The CDR3 is made up of 16 amino acids. The CDR3 DNA reads TGTGCCATCAGTGACATGATCGAGGGGAGCGCCTACGAGCAGTACTTC. Encoded protein: CAISDMIEGSAYEQYF.

This clonotype appeared many times. The junction differs from germline at one of its ends, possibly a read error. The gene calls are TRBV19 and TRBJ1-2; the D is unclear. The germline CDR1 and CDR2 sequences are LNHDA and SQIVND (reference sequence). The CDR3 totals 12 residues. The CDR3 nucleotides read TGTGCCAGTAGTGTAGAGGGCGGCGGCTACACCTTC. Translated: CASSVEGGGYTF.

This clonotype was observed at least ten times. This chain links TRBV6-1 with TRBJ2-5, with 7 bases identical to TRBD1. V shed 6 bases and J 5 bases; nucleotides not matched to a gene: 9. CDR1 is MNHNS, CDR2 SASEGT, per germline. The CDR3 is 14 amino acids. As DNA, the CDR3 is TGTGCCAGCAGGAAGACAGGGTGGAGGGAGACCCAGTACTTC. Its protein product is CASRKTGWRETQYF.

The rearrangement links TRBV11-2 to TRBJ2-7; D call uncertain. This CDR3 has 17 amino acids. CDR1 is SGHAT, CDR2 FQNNGV, per germline. Trimming shortened V by 1 base and J by 0 bases, and 16 bases separated the two germline ends. Here the CDR3 DNA reads TGTGCCAGCAGCTTAGTATGGGTAGCCCTCAGCTCCTACGAGCAGTACTTC. Its protein product is CASSLVWVALSSYEQYF.

In this sample, this clonotype turned up many times. This rearrangement joins TRBV20-1 to TRBJ2-5; D possibly corresponds to TRBD2 (6 bases). The V end lost 5 bases, the J end lost 4 bases, and 11 bases lay between the germline ends. Germline V gene lookup returns CDR1 DFQATT and CDR2 SNEGSKA (reference sequence). This CDR3 spans 12 amino acids. CDR3 nucleotide sequence: TGCAGTGCTTCGGGACTCGGAGAGACCCAGTACTTC. Protein: CSASGLGETQYF.

The sample holds many counts of this clonotype. This chain links TRBV12-3 or TRBV12-4 with TRBJ1-1; D possibly corresponds to TRBD1 (5 bases). The germline V and J ends were trimmed by 11 bases and 3 bases, with 16 bases remaining between them. The CDR3 consists of 13 residues. This CDR3 reads CAHETGWDTEAFF. The CDR3 DNA follows: TGTGCCCACGAAACAGGTTGGGACACTGAAGCTTTCTTT.

This clonotype was picked up one time. The V gene is TRBV19, the J gene TRBJ1-1; D unclear. CDR1 and CDR2 from the germline V gene are LNHDA and SQIVND (reference sequence). Trimming removed 5 bases at V and 3 bases at J, with 13 bases between. This CDR3 is built from 14 residues. The CDR3 region has the DNA TGTGCCAGTAGTCCCCCGGGCCGCTACACTGAAGCTTTCTTT. It codes for CASSPPGRYTEAFF.